These 21 T cell receptor beta chains originate from one sample sequenced in a study of blood T cell repertoires in COVID-19. Libraries were prepared by immunoSEQ multiplex PCR; TCRdb keeps only in-frame clonotypes and omits some of them. The table shows under 200,000 clones, with 85% to 90% occurring only once. The sequenced sample consisted of peripheral blood. Source of these receptors: a man aged 18 to 35 with active or convalescent COVID-19.

V and J are TRBV6-5 and TRBJ1-1; 7 positions agree with TRBD1. Germline CDR1 is MNHEY and CDR2 is SVGAGI. This CDR3 has 15 residues. J gave up 1 base and V 2 bases, and 4 bases lay outside the gene matches. CDR3 protein: CASSYAYRGNTEAFF. The CDR3 DNA sequence: TGTGCCAGCAGTTACGCCTACAGGGGGAACACTGAAGCTTTCTTT.

This clone turned up a few times. CDR3 in amino acids: CASSPSNMNTEAFF. CDR3 nucleotide sequence: TGTGCCAGCTCACCATCGAACATGAACACTGAAGCTTTCTTT. This sequence joins TRBV18 and TRBJ1-1, with no clear D. Trimming removed 2 bases from V and 0 bases from J, with 7 bases in between. In germline, CDR1 is KGHSH, CDR2 LQKENI. There are 14 residues in the CDR3.

DNA of the CDR3: TGTGCCAGCAGCAAGGGTATCGTAGCGGGAGTTGACAATGAGCAGTTCTTC. Encoded protein: CASSKGIVAGVDNEQFF. The V and J genes are TRBV11-3 and TRBJ2-1; 9 bases map to TRBD2. With 5 bases clipped from V and 5 bases from J, the junction kept 13 bases outside the gene matches. Germline values: CDR1 SGHNT, CDR2 YENEEA. This CDR3 spans 17 amino acids.

The V call is TRBV18, the J call TRBJ1-1; D ambiguous. The CDR3 runs to 13 residues. V was cut by 3 bases and J by 0 bases, with 5 bases left in between. In germline, CDR1 is KGHSH, CDR2 LQKENI. In DNA, the CDR3 is TGTGCCAGCTCACCGGGAGTGAACACTGAAGCTTTCTTT. Its translation is CASSPGVNTEAFF. The full variable domain, completed using reference TRBV18 and TRBJ1-1, is NAGVMQNPRHLVRRRGQEARLRCSPMKGHSHVYWYRQLPEEGLKFMVYLQKENIIDESGMPKERFSAEFPKEGPSILRIQQVVRGDSAAYFCASSPGVNTEAFFGQGTRLTVV.

This rearrangement joins TRBV13 to TRBJ2-1, with 13 bases lining up with TRBD2. J gave up 7 bases and V 1 base, and 4 bases lay outside the gene matches. The germline CDR1 and CDR2 sequences are PRHDT and FYEKMQ (reference sequence). There are 16 residues in the CDR3. CDR3 residues: CASSLAGTSGVNEQFF. The CDR3 region has the DNA TGTGCCAGCAGCTTAGCCGGGACTAGCGGGGTGAATGAGCAGTTCTTC.

The J gene is TRBJ2-7, the V gene TRBV5-1; no clear D gene. The V end lost 0 bases, the J end lost 0 bases, and 13 bases lay between the germline ends. The CDR3 runs to 16 residues. Looked up from germline, CDR1 is SGHRS and CDR2 is YFSETQ. For the CDR3, the DNA is TGCGCCAGCAGCTTGGATCCAGGAATGCTCTCCTACGAGCAGTACTTC. It is translated as CASSLDPGMLSYEQYF.

This clone was counted a few times. V is TRBV5-1 and J is TRBJ2-5; D possibly corresponds to TRBD1 (7 bases). Trimming took off 0 bases at V and 5 bases at J, with 14 bases between the two ends. This CDR3 region has 15 residues. Germline loops: CDR1 SGHRS, CDR2 YFSETQ. This chain's CDR3 is CASSLGAPGGETQYF. Here the CDR3 DNA reads TGCGCCAGCAGCTTGGGAGCCCCAGGGGGGGAGACCCAGTACTTC.

The table lists this clone with a count of one. The chain employs TRBV11-2 and TRBJ2-1; 14 bases match TRBD2. CDR1 SGHAT and CDR2 FQNNGV come from the germline V gene. CDR3 length equals 14 residues. The V gene end was trimmed by 6 bases and the J gene end by 10 bases; junction bases not matched to a gene: 5. CDR3 residues: CASSGLAGGGEQFF. The CDR3 DNA follows: TGTGCCAGCAGTGGACTAGCGGGAGGTGGGGAGCAGTTCTTC. Filled out from reference TRBV11-2 and TRBJ2-1, the complete variable domain reads EAGVAQSPRYKIIEKRQSVAFWCNPISGHATLYWYQQILGQGPKLLIQFQNNGVVDDSQLPKDRFSAERLKGVDSTLKIQPAKLEDSAVYLCASSGLAGGGEQFFGPGTRLTVL.

This rearrangement joins TRBV7-3 to TRBJ2-3, with D tentatively TRBD2 (5 bases). Germline V lookup: CDR1 SGHTA, CDR2 FQGTGA. V was shortened by 6 bases and J by 3 bases, with 13 bases between the two germline ends. The CDR3 totals 14 residues. The CDR3 sequence: CASSLDSNTDTQYF. As DNA, the CDR3 is TGTGCCAGCAGTTTGGACTCTAATACAGATACGCAGTATTTT.

The chain joins TRBV5-8 to TRBJ2-7, with 14 bases lining up with TRBD2. The CDR3 totals 18 residues. The germline V gene has CDR1 SGHTS and CDR2 YDEGEE. The V segment lost 5 bases and the J segment 0 bases; nucleotides outside the gene matches: 10. The CDR3 loop reads CASRDGLAGGKSSYEQYF. The CDR3 DNA reads TGTGCCAGCAGGGACGGACTAGCGGGGGGCAAGAGCTCCTACGAGCAGTACTTC.

V is TRBV5-4 and J is TRBJ2-5, with TRBD2 matching over 7 bases. The germline gives CDR1 SGHNT, CDR2 YYREEE (reference sequence). V lost 4 bases and J lost 5; bases outside the gene matches: 17. The CDR3 extends over 17 amino acids. The CDR3 reads CASSPGTSGRGRETQYF. CDR3 coding DNA: TGTGCCAGCAGCCCCGGAACCTCAGGGCGGGGGAGGGAGACCCAGTACTTC.

The rearrangement uses TRBV29-1 and TRBJ2-5; weak D call: TRBD2 (6 bases). In germline, CDR1 is SQVTM, CDR2 ANQGSEA. With 5 bases removed from V and 4 bases from J, the gap between germline ends came to 14 bases. The CDR3 has 13 amino acids. CDR3 coding DNA: TGCAGCGTTTCCGTTCGGGGGTTAGAGACCCAGTACTTC. It is translated as CSVSVRGLETQYF.

This clone has more than one count but fewer than ten. The chain employs TRBV5-1 and TRBJ2-7; D is possibly TRBD1 (6 bases). The CDR3 covers 14 residues. Germline V gene data show CDR1 as SGHRS and CDR2 as YFSETQ. Trimming left V 5 bases short and J 1 base short, with 13 bases between. This CDR3 reads CASRTGQESYEQYF. The CDR3 nucleotides are TGCGCCAGCAGGACGGGACAAGAGTCCTACGAGCAGTACTTC.

This chain connects TRBV27 to TRBJ2-7; 7 positions match TRBD1. The CDR3 extends over 13 amino acids. CDR1 is MNHEY, CDR2 SMNVEV, per germline (reference sequence). V was clipped by 10 bases and J by 6 bases; unmatched bases: 12. CDR3 nucleotide sequence: TGTGCCAATTCCCCAACCAGGGGGTGCGAGCAGTACTTC. Translated, it gives CANSPTRGCEQYF.

The CDR3 spells CASSQDLTGGYGYTF. As DNA, the CDR3 is TGTGCCAGCAGCCAAGATTTGACAGGGGGCTATGGCTACACCTTC. The gene calls are TRBV3-1 (or the pseudogene TRBV3-2) and TRBJ1-2, with 9 bases fitting TRBD1. The CDR3 totals 15 residues. The V and J ends lost 0 bases and 4 bases, in that order; junction bases with no gene match: 3. Germline CDR1 is LGHDT and CDR2 is YNNKEL (reference sequence).

J is TRBJ1-3 and V is TRBV2; weak D call: TRBD1 (6 bases). The germline V and J ends were trimmed by 5 bases and 0 bases, with 11 bases remaining between them. The V gene's germline CDR1 is SNHLY and CDR2 FYNNEI. The CDR3 has 15 amino acids. CDR3 loop: CASSRQAFSGNTIYF. CDR3 nucleotide sequence: TGTGCCAGCAGTCGACAGGCGTTCTCTGGAAACACCATATATTTT. Full variable domain (missing parts from reference TRBV2 and TRBJ1-3): EPEVTQTPSHQVTQMGQEVILRCVPISNHLYFYWYRQILGQKVEFLVSFYNNEISEKSEIFDDQFSVERPDGSNFTLKIRSTKLEDSAMYFCASSRQAFSGNTIYFGEGSWLTVV.

The rearrangement uses TRBV2 and TRBJ2-5; TRBD2 aligns across 14 bases. The CDR3 length is 17 residues. V lost 3 bases, J lost 5 bases, and 8 bases stayed unmatched. Germline V gene lookup returns CDR1 SNHLY and CDR2 FYNNEI. The CDR3 DNA follows: TGTGCCAGCAGTGAGACTAGCGGGAGGGCCTGGGGGGAGACCCAGTACTTC. It specifies CASSETSGRAWGETQYF.

This clone was counted between two and nine times. The V gene is TRBV30, the J gene TRBJ1-3; D is unclear. Trimming shortened V by 1 base and J by 5 bases, and 15 bases separated the two germline ends. CDR1 GTSNPN and CDR2 SVGIG come from the germline V gene (reference sequence). CDR3 length equals 15 residues. The CDR3 DNA reads TGTGCCTGGAGTGGGGCAAGCTTAAGCAGAAACACCATATATTTT. Its translation: CAWSGASLSRNTIYF.

The J gene is TRBJ1-2, the V gene TRBV5-4, with 7 bases lining up with TRBD1. Trimming took 1 base from V and 7 from J; bases not matched to a gene: 10. This CDR3 is 15 amino acids long. Germline V CDR1 and CDR2: SGHNT, YYREEE (reference sequence). This CDR3 is CASSLRGGAPGGYTF. The CDR3 region has the DNA TGTGCCAGCAGCTTGAGAGGGGGCGCCCCGGGTGGCTACACCTTC.

The genes are TRBV2 and TRBJ2-3; a possible D gene is TRBD1 (6 bases). From germline, CDR1 is SNHLY and CDR2 FYNNEI. The CDR3 extends over 15 amino acids. V was trimmed by 3 bases and J by 3 bases, leaving 13 bases between them. CDR3 sequence (DNA): TGTGCCAGCAGTGAGCAGGGGTTCGGGACAGATACGCAGTATTTT. This codes for CASSEQGFGTDTQYF.

This rearrangement joins TRBV27 to TRBJ2-1; 8 bases line up with TRBD2. There are 16 residues in the CDR3. Trimming took 0 bases from V and 7 from J; bases not matched to a gene: 8. Germline values: CDR1 MNHEY, CDR2 SMNVEV (reference sequence). DNA of the CDR3: TGTGCCAGCAGTTTATCACGGACGGGGGGGGCTAATGAGCAGTTCTTC. It encodes CASSLSRTGGANEQFF.